Below are 17 T cell receptor beta chains sequenced from a single sample in a study of blood T cell repertoires in COVID-19. The method was immunoSEQ multiplex PCR; TCRdb's version includes in-frame clones alone and lacks a portion of them. This sample yields approximately 91,000 clones, of which 70% to 90% are seen a single time; about 4.2% belongs to the top ten. The sequencing input was peripheral blood. The receptors come from a man aged 65-85 years with acute or convalescent COVID-19.

The rearrangement uses TRBV11-2 and TRBJ1-6, with TRBD1 as a possible D gene (6 bases). The V end was cut by 5 bases, the J end by 7 bases, with 15 bases between. Germline assignment: CDR1 SGHAT and CDR2 FQNNGV. This CDR3 contains 15 residues. As DNA, the CDR3 is TGTGCCAGCAGCCGACAACAGGGAACAAATTCACCCCTCCACTTT. It encodes CASSRQQGTNSPLHF.

The genes are TRBV19 and TRBJ1-1, with D maybe TRBD1 (6 bases). CDR3 length: 14 residues. The V gene lost 6 bases and the J gene lost 3 bases, with 14 bases spanning the gap. Germline CDR1 reads LNHDA; CDR2 reads SQIVND (reference sequence). The CDR3 DNA follows: TGTGCCAGTAGAAGACAGGACTCATACACTGAAGCTTTCTTT. Translation: CASRRQDSYTEAFF.

The chain recombines TRBV21-1 with TRBJ2-7; the tabulated D call, TRBD1, remains unverified against the DNA. TRBV21-1 constitutes a pseudogene. This CDR3 is built from 16 residues. The DNA for the CDR3 is TGTGCCAGCAGCAAAGAGGGGGACACCCGAGCCTACGAGCAGTACGTC. Residues: CASSKEGDTRAYEQYV.

In this sample, this clone turned up a few times. The V call is TRBV6-5, the J call TRBJ1-4, with 8 bases identical to TRBD1. The trim removed 5 bases at V and 6 bases at J, leaving 8 bases unmatched. Germline V lookup: CDR1 MNHEY, CDR2 SVGAGI. The CDR3 is 15 residues long. The CDR3 loop is CASSHYRGGDEKLFF. The CDR3 DNA is TGTGCCAGCAGTCATTACAGGGGGGGTGATGAAAAACTGTTTTTT.

The chain links TRBV10-3 to TRBJ1-1; tentative D call: TRBD1 (5 bases). The germline gives CDR1 ENHRY, CDR2 SYGVKD. The CDR3 is made up of 13 amino acids. Trimming took off 8 bases at V and 0 bases at J, with 10 bases between the two ends. CDR3 sequence: CAISSGLNTEAFF. CDR3 DNA sequence: TGTGCCATCTCTTCAGGGTTGAACACTGAAGCTTTCTTT.

The V and J genes are TRBV28 and TRBJ2-7; D is possibly TRBD1 (6 bases). The germline V gene encodes CDR1 MDHEN and CDR2 SYDVKM. V gave up 1 base and J gave up 2 bases, with 18 bases separating them. The CDR3 has 17 amino acids. The CDR3 region has the DNA TGTGCCAGCAGTTTATTTAGGGACACAGATATACCCTACGAGCAGTACTTC. Encoded protein: CASSLFRDTDIPYEQYF.

A single count supports this clone. This chain connects TRBV5-6 to TRBJ1-1, with 8 nucleotides matching TRBD1. V lost 1 base, J lost 11 bases, and 10 bases stayed unmatched. This CDR3 region has 14 residues. Per the germline V gene, CDR1 is SGHDT and CDR2 is YYEEEE. CDR3 DNA: TGTGCCAGCAGCTTGTCTTGGCAGGGGGCGCGGGCTTTCTTT. It codes for CASSLSWQGARAFF. Combining the CDR3 with reference TRBV5-6 and TRBJ1-1 gives the whole variable domain DAGVTQSPTHLIKTRGQQVTLRCSPKSGHDTVSWYQQALGQGPQFIFQYYEEEERQRGNFPDRFSGHQFPNYSSELNVNALLLGDSALYLCASSLSWQGARAFFGQGTRLTVV.

The chain joins TRBV18 to TRBJ1-6; no reliable D call. Germline CDR1 and CDR2: KGHSH and LQKENI. The CDR3 runs 14 residues. V lost 5 bases, J lost 5 bases, and 10 bases lay in between. Written as DNA, the CDR3 is TGTGCCAGCTCAATCACAGCCGATAATTCACCCCTCCACTTT. It codes for CASSITADNSPLHF. Combining the CDR3 with reference TRBV18 and TRBJ1-6 gives the whole variable domain NAGVMQNPRHLVRRRGQEARLRCSPMKGHSHVYWYRQLPEEGLKFMVYLQKENIIDESGMPKERFSAEFPKEGPSILRIQQVVRGDSAAYFCASSITADNSPLHFGNGTRLTVT.

The CDR3 nucleotides read TGTGCCAGCAGCTCCGGACAGGTGGGGCATAACCAAGAGACCCAGTACTTC. Its protein product is CASSSGQVGHNQETQYF. The rearrangement joins TRBV11-2 to TRBJ2-5; 7 bases agree with TRBD1. This CDR3 is 17 amino acids long. The J segment lost 0 bases and the V segment lost 4 bases, leaving 11 bases of the junction unmatched. Germline V lookup: CDR1 SGHAT, CDR2 FQNNGV.

This chain connects TRBV7-8 to TRBJ2-5; 7 bases fit TRBD2. Germline V gene data show CDR1 as SGHVS and CDR2 as FQNEAQ. This CDR3 comprises 17 residues. V gave up 0 bases and J gave up 9 bases; unmatched junction bases: 16. The CDR3 region has the DNA TGTGCCAGCAGCTTAGCGACGGCTAGCCCGGGCCGGGGGGCCCAGTACTTC. As protein: CASSLATASPGRGAQYF.

The chain joins TRBV2 to TRBJ2-5; 8 positions match TRBD2. CDR1 is SNHLY and CDR2 is FYNNEI in the germline V gene. V lost 7 bases and J lost 5; bases outside the gene matches: 6. The CDR3 loop spans 13 amino acids. CDR3 sequence reads: CASNGLAVETQYF. The CDR3 DNA reads as TGTGCCAGCAACGGACTAGCCGTCGAGACCCAGTACTTC.

The chain uses TRBV14 and TRBJ2-5; no definite D call. The CDR3 extends over 11 amino acids. Between the trimmed V and J ends, which lost 4 bases and 5 bases, there was a span of 5 bases. In germline, CDR1 is SGHDN, CDR2 FVKESK. As DNA, the CDR3 is TGTGCCAGCAGCCTCGGGGAGACCCAGTACTTC. Protein product: CASSLGETQYF.

The CDR3 is CASSTWTGTNSPLHF. The CDR3 DNA follows: TGTGCCAGCAGCACCTGGACAGGGACTAATTCACCCCTCCACTTT. The V call is TRBV6-5, the J call TRBJ1-6, with TRBD1 matching over 8 bases. V lost 6 bases and J lost 6; bases outside the gene matches: 7. CDR1 is MNHEY and CDR2 is SVGAGI in the germline V gene. CDR3 length: 15 residues.

This clone was observed a handful of times. The rearrangement joins TRBV6-1 to TRBJ1-5, with D hard to call. Trimming removed 3 bases from V and 4 bases from J, with 7 bases in between. The CDR3 is 13 residues long. Germline values: CDR1 MNHNS, CDR2 SASEGT. The CDR3 loop is CASSEASNQPQHF. In nucleotides, the CDR3 is TGTGCCAGCAGTGAGGCTTCTAATCAGCCCCAGCATTTT.

The rearrangement uses TRBV5-1 and TRBJ2-7; 10 bases fit TRBD1. The V and J ends lost 4 bases and 6 bases, in that order; junction bases with no gene match: 7. CDR3 length: 14 amino acids. The germline V gene has CDR1 SGHRS and CDR2 YFSETQ. The CDR3 protein is CASSLRQGAVEQYF. CDR3 nucleotide sequence: TGCGCCAGCAGCCTCCGACAGGGGGCCGTCGAGCAGTACTTC.

This clone was observed a handful of times. The V gene is TRBV2, the J gene TRBJ1-3; D uncertain. The CDR3 runs to 13 residues. The V end lost 2 bases, the J end lost 4 bases, and 6 bases lay between the germline ends. Germline CDR1 SNHLY, CDR2 FYNNEI. The CDR3 coding sequence is TGTGCCAGCAGTGAACGCAGGGGAAACACCATATATTTT. Translated: CASSERRGNTIYF.

The chain combines TRBV28 with TRBJ2-7; TRBD2 matches 11 bases. The V and J ends lost 2 bases and 3 bases, in that order; junction bases with no gene match: 6. The length of the CDR3 is 16 residues. Germline V gene data show CDR1 as MDHEN and CDR2 as SYDVKM. The chain's CDR3 is CASSLGTTSGGYEQYV. The CDR3 nucleotides are TGTGCCAGCAGTTTAGGAACCACTAGCGGGGGCTACGAGCAGTACGTC.